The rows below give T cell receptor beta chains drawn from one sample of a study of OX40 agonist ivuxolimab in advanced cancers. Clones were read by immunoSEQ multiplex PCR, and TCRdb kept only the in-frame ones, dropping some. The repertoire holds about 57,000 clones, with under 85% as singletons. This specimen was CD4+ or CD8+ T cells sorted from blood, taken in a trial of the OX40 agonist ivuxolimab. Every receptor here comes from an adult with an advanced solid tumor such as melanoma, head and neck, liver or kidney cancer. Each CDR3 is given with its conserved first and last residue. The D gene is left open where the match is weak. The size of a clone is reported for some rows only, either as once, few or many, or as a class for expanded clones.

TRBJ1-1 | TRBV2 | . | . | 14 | TGTGCCAGCAGCCGGGATTCGATGGGGACTGAAGCTTTCTTT | CASSRDSMGTEAFF
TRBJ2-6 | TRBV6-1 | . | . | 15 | TGTGCCAGCAGGGAGGAGAGCTCTGGGGCCAACGTCCTGACTTTC | CASREESSGANVLTF
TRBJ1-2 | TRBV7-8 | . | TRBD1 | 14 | TGTGCCAGCAGCCGGACAGGGTGGGACTATGGCTACACCTTC | CASSRTGWDYGYTF
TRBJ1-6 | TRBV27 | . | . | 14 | TGTGCCAGCAGTCAGAACACGTATAATTCACCCCTCCACTTT | CASSQNTYNSPLHF
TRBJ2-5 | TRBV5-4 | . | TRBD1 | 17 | TGTGCCAGCAGCTTGGTGGGTGCAGGGGGCTTCCAAGAGACCCAGTACTTC | CASSLVGAGGFQETQYF
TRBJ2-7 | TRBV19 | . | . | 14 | TGTGCCAGTTCCGGGGGAGGGGGAATCTACGAGCAGTACTTC | CASSGGGGIYEQYF
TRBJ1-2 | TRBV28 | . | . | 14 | TGTGCCAGCAGTTTACCAGGAGGAAACTATGGCTACACCTTC | CASSLPGGNYGYTF
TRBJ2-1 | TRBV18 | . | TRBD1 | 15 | TGTGCCAGCTCATTTGGGACAGGGGCACGCAATGAGCAGTTCTTC | CASSFGTGARNEQFF
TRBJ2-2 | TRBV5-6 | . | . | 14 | TGTGCCAGCAGCTTGCGGGGGTGGGCCGGGGAGCTGTTTTTT | CASSLRGWAGELFF
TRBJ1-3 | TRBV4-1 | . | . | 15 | TGCGCCAGCAGCCAAGGAGGGACTACTGGAAACACCATATATTTT | CASSQGGTTGNTIYF
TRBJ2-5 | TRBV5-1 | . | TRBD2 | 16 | TGCGCCAGCAGCCAAGGGACTAGCGCTCTCCAAGAGACCCAGTACTTC | CASSQGTSALQETQYF
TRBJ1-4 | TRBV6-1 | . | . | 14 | TGTGCCAGCAGTTCAACTACAGTCAATGAAAAACTGTTTTTT | CASSSTTVNEKLFF
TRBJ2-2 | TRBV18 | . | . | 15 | TGTGCCAGCTCACCGAAGACAGTGAACACCGGGGAGCTGTTTTTT | CASSPKTVNTGELFF
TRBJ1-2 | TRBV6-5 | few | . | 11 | TGTGCCAGCATCGACAACTATGGCTACACCTTC | CASIDNYGYTF
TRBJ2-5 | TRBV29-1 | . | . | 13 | TGCAGCGTTGATGTCTCGAGCCCACGGACCCAGTACTTC | CSVDVSSPRTQYF
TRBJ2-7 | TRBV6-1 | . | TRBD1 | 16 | TGTGCCAGCAGTGGGCAGAACAGGGGGCGCGTTTACGAGCAGTACTTC | CASSGQNRGRVYEQYF
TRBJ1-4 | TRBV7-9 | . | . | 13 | TGTGCCAGCAGCTTAAGAGGGGGTGAAAAACTGTTTTTT | CASSLRGGEKLFF
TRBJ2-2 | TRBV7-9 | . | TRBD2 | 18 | TGTGCCAGCAGCTCATCGACTAGCGGGCCGCGGGGGTCCGGGGAGCTGTTTTTT | CASSSSTSGPRGSGELFF
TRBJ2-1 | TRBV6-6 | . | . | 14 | TGTGCCAGCAGTTACTCGAAAGGTTACAATGAGCAGTTCTTC | CASSYSKGYNEQFF
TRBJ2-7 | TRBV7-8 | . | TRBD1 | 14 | TGTGCCAGCAGCCACCGACAGGGGACCTACGAGCAGTACTTC | CASSHRQGTYEQYF
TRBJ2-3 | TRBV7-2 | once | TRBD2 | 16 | TGTGCCAGCAGCTCCCTAGCGGGAGGCCTGGGGGATACGCAGTATTTT | CASSSLAGGLGDTQYF
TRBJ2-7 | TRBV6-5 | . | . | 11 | TGTGCCAGCGGGACGGGGTACGAGCAGTACTTC | CASGTGYEQYF
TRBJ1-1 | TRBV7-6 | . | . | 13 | TGTGCCAGCAGCCCGACACGGAACACTGAAGCTTTCTTT | CASSPTRNTEAFF
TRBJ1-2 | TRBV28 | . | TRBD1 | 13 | TGTGCCTGCCTGGACAGGGGGGACTATGGCTACACCTTC | CACLDRGDYGYTF
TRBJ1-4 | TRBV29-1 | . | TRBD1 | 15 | TGCAGCGTTGGGGTACAGGGGGCAACTAATGAAAAACTGTTTTTT | CSVGVQGATNEKLFF
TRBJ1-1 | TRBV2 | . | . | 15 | TGTGCCAGCAGTGAAGCGCTTCTCCCGAACACTGAAGCTTTCTTT | CASSEALLPNTEAFF
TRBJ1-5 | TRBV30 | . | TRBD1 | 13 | TGTGCCTGGACTCGTGACAGGGACCAGCCCCAGCATTTT | CAWTRDRDQPQHF
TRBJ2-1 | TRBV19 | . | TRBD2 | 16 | TGTGCCAGTAGTATAGGTAGCGGGCTACCCTACAATGAGCAGTTCTTC | CASSIGSGLPYNEQFF
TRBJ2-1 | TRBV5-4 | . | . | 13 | TGTGCCAGCAGCCCTCGGACCGCCAATGAGCAGTTCTTC | CASSPRTANEQFF